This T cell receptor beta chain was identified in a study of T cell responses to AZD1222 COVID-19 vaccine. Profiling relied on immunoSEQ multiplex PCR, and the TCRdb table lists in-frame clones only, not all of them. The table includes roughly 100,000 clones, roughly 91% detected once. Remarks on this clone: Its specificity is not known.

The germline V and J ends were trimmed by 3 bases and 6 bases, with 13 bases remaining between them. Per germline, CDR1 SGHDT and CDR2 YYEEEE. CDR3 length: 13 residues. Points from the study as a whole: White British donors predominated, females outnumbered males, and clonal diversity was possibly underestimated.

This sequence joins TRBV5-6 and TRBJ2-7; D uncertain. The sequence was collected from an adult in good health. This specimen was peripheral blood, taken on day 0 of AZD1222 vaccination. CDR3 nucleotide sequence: TGTGCCAGCAGCTCCCCTTTGATGCTCGAGCAGTACTTC. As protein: CASSSPLMLEQYF.